A single sample is the source of the 17 T cell receptor beta chains below, sequenced in a study of OX40 agonist ivuxolimab in advanced cancers. The data were produced by immunoSEQ multiplex PCR, yet TCRdb's version contains in-frame clones alone and is incomplete. The sample contains roughly 49,000 clones, 80% to 90% of which appear only once. The source material was CD4+ or CD8+ T cells sorted from blood, sampled in a trial of the OX40 agonist ivuxolimab. All receptors come from an adult with an advanced solid tumor such as melanoma, head and neck, liver or kidney cancer.

The chain joins TRBV2 to TRBJ2-1; no firm D call. The CDR3 sequence is 13 residues long. Trimming removed 8 bases at V and 5 bases at J, with 13 bases between. Germline CDR1 reads SNHLY; CDR2 reads FYNNEI. Here the CDR3 reads CASLWDENNEQFF. The CDR3 DNA follows: TGTGCCAGCCTTTGGGATGAAAACAATGAGCAGTTCTTC.

The V gene is TRBV7-2, the J gene TRBJ1-5; TRBD1 is a possible D gene (6 bases). Trimming removed 3 bases from V and 6 bases from J, with 9 bases in between. The CDR3 is made up of 13 amino acids. Germline V gives CDR1 SGHTA, CDR2 FQGNSA. The CDR3 sequence: CASSFSGAQPQHF. DNA of the CDR3: TGTGCCAGCAGCTTTTCAGGGGCTCAGCCCCAGCATTTT.

This clone has a single count. The chain couples TRBV19 to TRBJ1-6; 7 nucleotides line up with TRBD1. J lost 7 bases, V lost 8 bases, and 5 bases had no gene match. Germline-derived CDR1 and CDR2 are LNHDA and SQIVND (reference sequence). CDR3 size: 13 residues. The CDR3 DNA reads as TGTGCCAGTCAGGGGGGTGGCAATTCACCCCTCCACTTT. Amino acid sequence: CASQGGGNSPLHF.

The chain employs TRBV7-2 and TRBJ1-1; 8 bases agree with TRBD1. J lost 5 bases, V lost 4 bases, and 9 bases had no gene match. In germline, CDR1 is SGHTA, CDR2 FQGNSA. The length of the CDR3 is 15 residues. The CDR3 spells CASSSTADRGTEAFF. The DNA of the CDR3 is TGTGCCAGCAGCTCAACCGCTGACAGGGGTACTGAAGCTTTCTTT.

V usage is TRBV7-6 and J usage is TRBJ2-5; TRBD2 is a possible D gene (5 bases). Trimming cost V 4 bases and J 7 bases, with 7 bases left between them. Germline-derived CDR1 and CDR2 are SGHVS and FNYEAQ. The CDR3 has 11 residues. The DNA for the CDR3 is TGTGCCAGCAGCTCCGGGGTGACCCAGTACTTC. Residues: CASSSGVTQYF.

Here the CDR3 DNA reads TGTGCCAGCAGTCCCGAGGCGGGGTCTATCAACACTGAAGCTTTCTTT. It yields the protein CASSPEAGSINTEAFF. The chain has TRBV28 and TRBJ1-1; D call uncertain. V lost 5 bases to trimming and J lost 2 bases, with 18 bases between them. From germline, CDR1 is MDHEN and CDR2 SYDVKM. CDR3 length equals 16 residues.

This clone has a single count. This chain connects TRBV5-6 to TRBJ1-2, with a possible D match to TRBD1 (6 bases). With 6 bases removed from V and 4 bases from J, the gap between germline ends came to 13 bases. CDR3 length equals 13 residues. Germline lookup yields CDR1 SGHDT and CDR2 YYEEEE. The CDR3 DNA reads TGTGCCAGCATCAGGGGAAACCGCTATGGCTACACCTTC. This codes for CASIRGNRYGYTF.

This clone was detected a few times. Compared with germline, one end of the junction differs, possibly owing to a read error. The chain employs TRBV2 and TRBJ1-2; 8 bases align to TRBD1. The CDR3 extends over 11 amino acids. CDR1 and CDR2 from the germline V gene are SNHLY and FYNNEI. CDR3 coding DNA: TGTGCCAGCAGTGCGGACAGGGCTCTCTCCTTC. This gives the protein CASSADRALSF. Combining the CDR3 with reference TRBV2 and TRBJ1-2 gives the whole variable domain EPEVTQTPSHQVTQMGQEVILRCVPISNHLYFYWYRQILGQKVEFLVSFYNNEISEKSEIFDDQFSVERPDGSNFTLKIRSTKLEDSAMYFCASSADRALSFGSGTRLTVV.

This clone was seen just once. The gene calls are TRBV19 and TRBJ2-2; D call uncertain. This CDR3 has 14 residues. With 0 bases removed from V and 6 bases from J, the gap between germline ends came to 8 bases. The V gene's germline CDR1 is LNHDA and CDR2 SQIVND (reference sequence). CDR3 nucleotides: TGTGCCAGTAGTATAGATCATGGTTCCGGGGAGCTGTTTTTT. Protein sequence: CASSIDHGSGELFF.

The chain links TRBV7-2 to TRBJ1-2; 9 bases line up with TRBD1. With V trimmed by 1 base and J by 6 bases, 0 bases remained unmatched. CDR3 length: 13 residues. Germline V lookup: CDR1 SGHTA, CDR2 FQGNSA. CDR3 residues: CASSLGQGDGYTF. The CDR3 bases are TGTGCCAGCAGCTTAGGACAGGGGGATGGCTACACCTTC.

This chain joins TRBV10-1 and TRBJ2-5; D gene ambiguous. From germline, CDR1 is WNHNN and CDR2 SYGVQD (reference sequence). The V end was cut by 4 bases, the J end by 1 base, with 7 bases between. The CDR3 is made up of 13 amino acids. CDR3 in amino acids: CASSVAAQETQYF. The CDR3 nucleotides are TGCGCCAGCAGTGTGGCAGCCCAAGAGACCCAGTACTTC.

The chain joins TRBV14 to TRBJ2-7, with TRBD2 matching over 12 bases. CDR3 size: 20 residues. From germline, CDR1 is SGHDN and CDR2 FVKESK. The junction had 15 bases not matched to a gene; V was cut back by 1 base and J by 2 bases. CDR3 protein: CASSQAPGTSGSRDPYEQYF. In DNA form, the CDR3 reads TGTGCCAGCAGCCAAGCCCCCGGGACTAGCGGGTCTCGTGACCCCTACGAGCAGTACTTC.

The chain carries TRBV9 and TRBJ2-1; no clear D gene. The CDR3 sequence is 14 residues long. V lost 4 bases, J lost 0 bases, and 8 bases lay in between. Germline-derived CDR1 and CDR2 are SGDLS and YYNGEE. The CDR3 loop is CASSPSSSYNEQFF. In DNA, the CDR3 is TGTGCCAGCAGCCCGTCGAGCTCCTACAATGAGCAGTTCTTC.

This clone was counted only a few times. J is TRBJ2-4 and V is TRBV12-5; D uncertain. Trimming took off 0 bases at V and 5 bases at J, with 11 bases between the two ends. Germline CDR1 and CDR2: LGHNT and FRNRAP. The CDR3 consists of 15 residues. This CDR3 reads CASGLVRSHENIQYF. Here the CDR3 DNA reads TGTGCTAGTGGTTTGGTACGCAGTCACGAAAACATTCAGTACTTC.

The gene calls are TRBV14 and TRBJ2-1, with D perhaps matching TRBD1 (6 bases). Trimming pared 1 base from V and 9 bases from J, leaving 13 bases between. Germline V lookup: CDR1 SGHDN, CDR2 FVKESK. The CDR3 loop spans 14 amino acids. As DNA, the CDR3 is TGTGCCAGCAGCCAAGCTAGGGGGATAGGTGAGCAGTTCTTC. This encodes CASSQARGIGEQFF. The variable domain in full, with the rest retrieved from reference TRBV14 and TRBJ2-1, is EAGVTQFPSHSVIEKGQTVTLRCDPISGHDNLYWYRRVMGKEIKFLLHFVKESKQDESGMPNNRFLAERTGGTYSTLKVQPAELEDSGVYFCASSQARGIGEQFFGPGTRLTVL.

The CDR3 is CASSQSLRFGGTNEKLFF. Written as DNA, the CDR3 is TGTGCCAGCAGCCAATCCCTCCGGTTCGGCGGAACTAATGAAAAACTGTTTTTT. The chain joins TRBV4-2 to TRBJ1-4, with D hard to call. Germline V CDR1 and CDR2: LGHNA, YNFKEQ. The length of the CDR3 is 18 residues. With 2 bases removed from V and 1 base from J, the gap between germline ends came to 17 bases.

The chain has TRBV9 and TRBJ1-6; the D is unclear. V lost 1 base and J lost 8, with 7 bases in between. From germline, CDR1 is SGDLS and CDR2 YYNGEE. The length of the CDR3 is 13 residues. CDR3: CASSVTVDSPLHF. CDR3 nucleotides: TGTGCCAGCAGCGTAACAGTCGATTCACCCCTCCACTTT.